This TCR beta chain came from a study of shared T cell receptors in the human thymus. Assay: immunoSEQ multiplex PCR; the TCRdb copy retains only in-frame clones and omits some. The sample shows roughly 660,000 clones, roughly 90% of them seen only once. Unmatched junction bases numbered 17, after V lost 3 bases and J lost 2 bases. Germline CDR1 and CDR2: SGHDT and YYEEEE. The CDR3 extends over 18 amino acids. This same sample was also part of a study on human thymus T cells. From that second work: The thymus was resected at corrective cardiac surgery.

What was sequenced was thymocytes. The TCR sequence derives from a boy younger than two with a congenital heart defect. V is TRBV5-6 and J is TRBJ2-7, with 7 bases that match TRBD2. CDR3 sequence: CASSSRYFMGRDPYEQYF. The CDR3 bases are TGTGCCAGCAGCTCCAGATACTTCATGGGGAGGGATCCCTACGAGCAGTACTTC.